This T cell receptor (beta chain) was recorded in a study of T-cell memory formation after mild COVID-19. Study outcomes and limitations: CD4+ clones that contracted lay mainly in CM and EM; CD8+ ones lay in EMRA.

With 5 bases removed from V and 6 bases from J, the gap between germline ends came to 20 bases. The CDR3 consists of 16 residues. Each CDR3 protein is one row after TCRdb ran MiXCR on the 5' RACE reads. The sample consists of approximately 300,000 distinct CDR3 sequences, around 8% of them appearing once. Concerning this clonotype itself: The antigen remains undetermined.

The TCR sequence derives from a man younger than 30 who had mild COVID-19 (a few samples of this study predate the infection). Cell type and time point are not known. Sequencing used PBMCs or a T cell subset sorted from them (not recorded which). The V gene is TRBV12-3 or TRBV12-4, the J gene TRBJ2-1; D unclear. CDR3 coding DNA: TGTGCCAGCAGTCCCTCGGGCCTCCGCGGTGGCAATGAGCAGTTCTTC. As protein: CASSPSGLRGGNEQFF.